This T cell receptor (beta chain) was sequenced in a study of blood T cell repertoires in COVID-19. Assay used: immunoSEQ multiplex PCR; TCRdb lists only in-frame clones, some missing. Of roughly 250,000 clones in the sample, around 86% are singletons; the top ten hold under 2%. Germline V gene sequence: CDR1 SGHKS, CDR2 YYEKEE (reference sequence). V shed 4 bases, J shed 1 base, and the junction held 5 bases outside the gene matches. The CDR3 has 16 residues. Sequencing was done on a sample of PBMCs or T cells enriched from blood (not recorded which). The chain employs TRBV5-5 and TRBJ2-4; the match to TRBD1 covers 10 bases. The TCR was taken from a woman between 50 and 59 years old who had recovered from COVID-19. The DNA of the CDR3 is TGTGCCAGCAGCCTCGGGACAGGGGTGGCCAAAAACATTCAGTACTTC. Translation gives CASSLGTGVAKNIQYF.